This entry lists 17 T cell receptor beta chains sequenced from one sample in a study of T-cell reconstitution after alpha-beta-depleted transplantation in children. Using unique molecular identifiers, the investigators prepared the TCRbeta library. TCRdb reprocessed the PCR reads with MiXCR, giving one entry per CDR3 protein. The sample contains about 580,000 distinct CDR3 sequences, under 25% of which appear only once. The specimen comprised PBMCs, mostly from graft donor cells, sampled 360 days after TCRalphabeta/CD19-depleted stem cell transplant. The receptor set was obtained from a boy in the first two years of life who had a stem cell transplant for acute myeloid leukemia, so the T cells may come from the graft donor.

The chain combines TRBV6-1 with TRBJ2-1; 15 bases are shared with TRBD2. The germline gives CDR1 MNHNS, CDR2 SASEGT. The J segment lost 3 bases and the V segment lost 5 bases, leaving 11 bases of the junction unmatched. This CDR3 spans 19 amino acids. The CDR3 spells CASSPGLAGGLLGYNEQFF. The CDR3 nucleotides are TGTGCCAGCAGTCCGGGACTAGCGGGGGGCCTCCTGGGCTACAATGAGCAGTTCTTC.

The chain employs TRBV7-3 and TRBJ2-1, with D perhaps assigned TRBD1 or TRBD2 (5 bases each). V lost 4 bases, J lost 0 bases, and 16 bases lay in between. The germline CDR1 and CDR2 sequences are SGHTA and FQGTGA. The CDR3 runs to 17 residues. The CDR3 DNA reads as TGTGCCAGCAGCTCCACCTCGGGACGGGCCTCCTACAATGAGCAGTTCTTC. Amino acids: CASSSTSGRASYNEQFF. Full variable domain (outside the CDR3, taken from reference TRBV7-3 and TRBJ2-1): GAGVSQTPSNKVTEKGKYVELRCDPISGHTALYWYRQSLGQGPEFLIYFQGTGAADDSGLPNDRFFAVRPEGSVSTLKIQRTERGDSAVYLCASSSTSGRASYNEQFFGPGTRLTVL.

This chain connects TRBV9 to TRBJ2-1, with 9 bases fitting TRBD2. The V gene end was trimmed by 4 bases and the J gene end by 2 bases; junction bases not matched to a gene: 4. The germline gives CDR1 SGDLS, CDR2 YYNGEE. CDR3 length: 15 residues. DNA for the CDR3: TGTGCCAGCAGCCCAGCGGGGGGAACCTACAATGAGCAGTTCTTC. Translated: CASSPAGGTYNEQFF.

The chain is built from TRBV20-1 and TRBJ2-7, with D uncertain. V was clipped by 0 bases and J by 5 bases, with 14 bases between them. This CDR3 has 14 residues. The germline gives CDR1 DFQATT, CDR2 SNEGSKA (reference sequence). The CDR3 DNA follows: TGCAGTGCTAGAGATCAGAGGACCGCGGACGAGCAGTACGTC. Translating it yields CSARDQRTADEQYV.

The chain joins TRBV20-1 to TRBJ1-1, with D possibly being TRBD1 (6 bases). Germline V CDR1 and CDR2: DFQATT, SNEGSKA (reference sequence). CDR3 size: 13 residues. The ends were cut back, 3 bases at V and 4 bases at J, with 12 bases in the middle. CDR3 sequence reads: CSARRTASTEAFF. The CDR3 DNA reads as TGCAGTGCTAGGAGGACAGCTAGCACTGAAGCTTTCTTT.

The sample holds many counts of this clonotype. The chain is built from TRBV4-3 and TRBJ2-3; 10 bases fit TRBD2. Germline V CDR1 and CDR2: LGHNA, YSLEER. The CDR3 is 17 amino acids. Trimming at V came to 3 bases and at J to 6 bases, leaving 12 bases not matched to a gene. The CDR3 here is CASSQDLAGAFGDTQYF. For the CDR3, the DNA is TGCGCCAGCAGCCAGGACCTAGCGGGGGCCTTTGGGGATACGCAGTATTTT.

This clonotype was detected ten times or more. The chain has TRBV5-6 and TRBJ1-5, with D possibly being TRBD1 (5 bases). CDR3 length equals 14 residues. V shed 2 bases and J shed 5 bases, with 11 bases lying between them. Germline values: CDR1 SGHDT, CDR2 YYEEEE. The CDR3 is CASSFHRLHQPQHF. DNA for the CDR3: TGTGCCAGCAGCTTTCACAGGTTGCATCAGCCCCAGCATTTT.

The V and J genes are TRBV28 and TRBJ2-7; TRBD1 aligns across 8 bases. CDR1 and CDR2 (germline): MDHEN, SYDVKM. This CDR3 comprises 15 residues. The J segment lost 2 bases and the V segment lost 4 bases, leaving 7 bases of the junction unmatched. CDR3 residues: CASSSRQGKTYEQYV. As DNA, the CDR3 is TGTGCCAGCAGTTCACGACAGGGGAAGACCTACGAGCAGTACGTC.

The chain employs TRBV20-1 and TRBJ1-4; no definite D call. This CDR3 is 14 amino acids long. The V and J ends lost 3 bases and 0 bases respectively, with 8 bases between them. Germline CDR1 and CDR2: DFQATT and SNEGSKA (reference sequence). DNA of the CDR3: TGCAGTGCTAGGGGTCCAGCAACTAATGAAAAACTGTTTTTT. Protein: CSARGPATNEKLFF.

The J gene is TRBJ2-2, the V gene TRBV7-9; D unclear. The CDR3 consists of 11 residues. V was clipped by 10 bases and J by 4 bases, with 7 bases between them. In germline, CDR1 is SEHNR, CDR2 FQNEAQ (reference sequence). The chain's CDR3 is CATQLTGELFF. The DNA for the CDR3 is TGTGCCACCCAACTCACCGGGGAGCTGTTTTTT.

This clonotype was seen more than once but under ten times. V is TRBV7-2 and J is TRBJ2-1; D unclear. Germline V gene data show CDR1 as SGHTA and CDR2 as FQGNSA. The CDR3 runs 14 residues. The V end lost 1 base, the J end lost 10 bases, and 14 bases lay between the germline ends. The CDR3 sequence: CASSLVSWMGEQFF. The DNA for the CDR3 is TGTGCCAGCAGCTTAGTGAGTTGGATGGGCGAGCAGTTCTTC.

There are a few counts of this clonotype. The genes are TRBV20-1 and TRBJ1-1; 7 bases are shared with TRBD1. Germline V CDR1 and CDR2: DFQATT, SNEGSKA (reference sequence). Trimming removed 6 bases from V and 0 bases from J; junction bases left unmatched: 7. CDR3 length equals 14 residues. CDR3 coding DNA: TGCAGTGCGCAGAGGGGGACAGTGAACACTGAAGCTTTCTTT. Encoded protein: CSAQRGTVNTEAFF.

This chain connects TRBV25-1 to TRBJ2-5; unclear D gene. The CDR3 is 15 amino acids. The ends were cut back, 3 bases at V and 2 bases at J, with 13 bases in the middle. Germline V gene sequence: CDR1 MGHDK, CDR2 SYGVNS. The CDR3 DNA follows: TGTGCCAGCAGTGATTGGGTTTGGGGTCAAGAGACCCAGTACTTC. Encoded protein: CASSDWVWGQETQYF.

This clonotype was seen a handful of times. CDR3 sequence (DNA): TGCGCCAGCAGCCAAGCTATTTTAGCCGGGGAGCTGTTTTTT. Protein: CASSQAILAGELFF. This chain links TRBV4-3 with TRBJ2-2; D gene unclear. The V gene lost 1 base and the J gene lost 6 bases, with 9 bases spanning the gap. Germline loops: CDR1 LGHNA, CDR2 YSLEER. The CDR3 totals 14 residues.

This clonotype was seen ten or more times. The rearrangement links TRBV3-1 to TRBJ2-1; no clear D. This CDR3 region has 15 residues. Germline-derived CDR1 and CDR2 are LGHDT and YNNKEL (reference sequence). The V end was cut by 4 bases, the J end by 0 bases, with 10 bases between. CDR3 coding DNA: TGTGCCAGCAGCCCAGACTGGAACTCCTACAATGAGCAGTTCTTC. Translated: CASSPDWNSYNEQFF.

This clonotype appeared a few times. The V call is TRBV15, the J call TRBJ2-3; D remains unclear. The CDR3 loop spans 14 amino acids. Germline V gives CDR1 LNHNV, CDR2 YYDKDF (reference sequence). V dropped 0 bases and J dropped 2 bases, with 6 bases sitting between them. CDR3 protein: CATSRDWNTDTQYF. The CDR3 DNA is TGTGCCACCAGCAGAGATTGGAACACAGATACGCAGTATTTT.

CDR3 sequence: CASRPPGQGSSGANVLTF. The CDR3 DNA reads as TGTGCCAGCAGACCCCCGGGACAGGGATCGTCAGGGGCCAACGTCCTGACTTTC. V usage is TRBV12-3 or TRBV12-4 and J usage is TRBJ2-6, with 9 bases matching TRBD1. V shed 6 bases, J shed 4 bases, and the junction held 13 bases outside the gene matches. The CDR3 runs 18 residues.